The sequence of this TCR beta chain was determined in a study of blood T cell repertoires in COVID-19. In the source study's methods: By means of reference gene primer amplification, nucleated cell counts were estimated. Here immunoSEQ multiplex PCR was the method, and the copy in TCRdb shows in-frame clones only, minus some. For V, J and clone size, that table is used; D and trimming come from the DNA. The table shows some 200,000 clones, with approximately 78% occurring only once. Germline-derived CDR1 and CDR2 are SGHNT and YYREEE (reference sequence). The CDR3 runs to 16 residues. The ends lost 3 bases at V and 0 bases at J; junction bases unmatched: 8.

The chain combines TRBV5-4 with TRBJ2-7; TRBD1 matches at 8 bases. This TCR came from a woman in her 70s with COVID-19, enrolled during active disease. Sequencing was done on a sample of peripheral blood. The CDR3 bases are TGTGCCAGCAGCTCCCCGGGACAGGCCTTCTCCTACGAGCAGTACTTC. Its protein is CASSSPGQAFSYEQYF.